This T cell receptor (beta chain) came from a study of kidney transplant recipient with SARS-CoV-2 infection. Many counts were recorded for this clonotype. Each CDR3 protein gets one entry after TCRdb re-called the reads with MiXCR. The table includes under 250,000 distinct CDR3 sequences, around 28% detected once. The CDR3 has 16 residues. Trimming cost V 7 bases and J 4 bases, with 23 bases left between them. The V gene's germline CDR1 is SGDLS and CDR2 YYNGEE. The chain joins TRBV9 to TRBJ1-2; D unclear. The origin of this receptor is a male patient younger than 45 who had COVID-19 and was a kidney transplant recipient. Some T cells may possibly be graft donor cells. The specimen comprised a blood sample, sampled at baseline and between days 110 and 120 from a kidney transplant recipient. CDR3 region: CASVVGYSRKTYGYTF. The CDR3 nucleotides are TGTGCCAGCGTAGTTGGGTACTCAAGAAAGACCTATGGCTACACCTTC.